Below, 15 T cell receptor beta chains from the same sample are listed, as sequenced in a study of blood T cells in healthy people across ages. Primed by a sample-barcoded 5' primer and a J-beta primer mix, a second PCR proceeded for about 7 to 12 cycles. TCRdb processed the 5' RACE reads anew with MiXCR; each CDR3 protein has one entry. Counted here are approximately 800,000 distinct CDR3 sequences, approximately 60% occurring once; the ten biggest clones make up about a quarter. Sequencing was performed on blood. These receptors originate from a middle-aged man in good health.

V is TRBV20-1 and J is TRBJ1-2; D is ambiguous. The ends were cut back, 1 base at V and 6 bases at J, with 9 bases in the middle. The CDR3 extends over 12 amino acids. Germline loops: CDR1 DFQATT, CDR2 SNEGSKA (reference sequence). CDR3 in DNA: TGCAGTGCTAGAGGGGAGGTCAATGGCTACACCTTC. This encodes CSARGEVNGYTF.

CDR3: CASPSRHTTDYEQYF. DNA of the CDR3: TGTGCCAGCCCGAGCAGGCACACAACCGACTACGAGCAGTACTTC. The J gene is TRBJ2-7, the V gene TRBV10-3, with unresolved D. With 10 bases removed from V and 3 bases from J, the gap between germline ends came to 22 bases. The CDR3 has 15 amino acids. The germline gives CDR1 ENHRY, CDR2 SYGVKD.

This clonotype has only a few counts. The V and J genes are TRBV7-2 and TRBJ1-1; TRBD1 matches at 7 bases. The CDR3 is 15 residues long. The germline gives CDR1 SGHTA, CDR2 FQGNSA. V trimming: 1 base; J trimming: 5 bases; junction bases outside the gene matches: 7. Written as DNA, the CDR3 is TGTGCCAGCAGCTTAGTAACAGGGGTGGGAACTGAAGCTTTCTTT. Protein sequence: CASSLVTGVGTEAFF.

This rearrangement joins TRBV29-1 to TRBJ2-1, with 9 bases lining up with TRBD2. Trimming cost V 4 bases and J 6 bases; bases outside gene matches: 7. The V gene's germline CDR1 is SQVTM and CDR2 ANQGSEA. CDR3 length: 14 amino acids. The CDR3, as DNA: TGCAGCGTTGTCCCCCGACTAGCGGTCAATGAGCAGTTCTTC. Its protein is CSVVPRLAVNEQFF.

This CDR3 is CASSYSSTHSGANVLTF. For the CDR3, the DNA is TGTGCCAGCAGTTACTCTTCGACTCACTCTGGGGCCAACGTCCTGACTTTC. V gene TRBV6-6 combines with J gene TRBJ2-6; D gene unclear. This CDR3 spans 17 amino acids. V was pared by 0 bases and J by 0 bases, with 9 bases between. The germline V gene has CDR1 MNHNY and CDR2 SVGAGI (reference sequence).

The rearrangement joins TRBV10-3 to TRBJ2-5, with D perhaps TRBD2 (5 bases). Germline loops: CDR1 ENHRY, CDR2 SYGVKD. Trimming pared 3 bases from V and 5 bases from J, leaving 19 bases between. This CDR3 region has 16 residues. The CDR3 loop reads CAISDHTQAGWETQYF. The DNA of the CDR3 is TGTGCCATCAGTGACCACACCCAGGCGGGTTGGGAGACCCAGTACTTC.

V and J are TRBV9 and TRBJ2-7; TRBD1 matches at 8 bases. This CDR3 is 15 amino acids long. Trimming cost V 6 bases and J 2 bases; bases outside gene matches: 10. Germline V gives CDR1 SGDLS, CDR2 YYNGEE. CDR3 DNA: TGTGCCAGCACTGTGGGGGCACAGGGGGCCTACGAGCAGTACTTC. This gives the protein CASTVGAQGAYEQYF. Supplemented by reference TRBV9 and TRBJ2-7, the full variable domain reads DSGVTQTPKHLITATGQRVTLRCSPRSGDLSVYWYQQSLDQGLQFLIQYYNGEERAKGNILERFSAQQFPDLHSELNLSSLELGDSALYFCASTVGAQGAYEQYFGPGTRLTVT.

This clonotype was seen more than once but under ten times. The chain links TRBV5-5 to TRBJ2-5; D uncertain. Germline CDR1 SGHKS, CDR2 YYEKEE (reference sequence). This CDR3 contains 17 residues. Trimming took 0 bases from V and 4 from J, leaving 19 bases between them. CDR3 region: CASSLDAQGRNGETQYF. The DNA of the CDR3 is TGTGCCAGCAGCTTGGACGCCCAAGGACGGAACGGAGAGACCCAGTACTTC.

At least ten counts were recorded for this clonotype. The rearrangement joins TRBV7-2 to TRBJ2-3; maybe TRBD2 (6 bases). The V gene lost 4 bases and the J gene lost 0 bases, with 11 bases spanning the gap. Germline V gene sequence: CDR1 SGHTA, CDR2 FQGNSA. The length of the CDR3 is 15 residues. CDR3 bases: TGTGCCAGCAGCTCCACTAGCAGAAGCACAGATACGCAGTATTTT. This gives the protein CASSSTSRSTDTQYF.

V usage is TRBV4-2 and J usage is TRBJ2-3, with 10 bases lining up with TRBD2. The CDR3 contains 17 residues. Looked up from germline, CDR1 is LGHNA and CDR2 is YNFKEQ. V trimming: 4 bases; J trimming: 4 bases; junction bases outside the gene matches: 11. The CDR3 loop is CASSPERRTSGPDTQYF. The CDR3 nucleotides read TGTGCCAGCAGCCCAGAAAGACGGACTAGCGGACCAGATACGCAGTATTTT.

The chain combines TRBV7-6 with TRBJ2-3; 8 bases map to TRBD2. CDR1 SGHVS and CDR2 FNYEAQ come from the germline V gene. The CDR3 has 16 amino acids. Unmatched junction bases numbered 12, after V lost 5 bases and J lost 5 bases. CDR3 protein: CASSPTSGPPGDTQYF. The DNA for the CDR3 is TGTGCCAGCAGCCCTACTAGCGGACCTCCGGGAGATACGCAGTATTTT. The whole variable domain, filled in from reference TRBV7-6 and TRBJ2-3, reads GAGVSQSPRYKVTKRGQDVALRCDPISGHVSLYWYRQALGQGPEFLTYFNYEAQQDKSGLPNDRFSAERPEGSISTLTIQRTEQRDSAMYRCASSPTSGPPGDTQYFGPGTRLTVL.

This chain joins TRBV20-1 and TRBJ2-1; D not certain. CDR3 length: 15 amino acids. V shed 3 bases and J shed 0 bases, with 12 bases lying between them. Germline CDR1 DFQATT, CDR2 SNEGSKA (reference sequence). CDR3 in amino acids: CSASLRRLSYNEQFF. The CDR3 DNA is TGCAGTGCTAGTCTTCGGCGGCTCTCCTACAATGAGCAGTTCTTC.

The CDR3 spells CASSYFGGEGQPQHF. The CDR3 nucleotides read TGTGCCAGCAGTTATTTTGGGGGTGAAGGACAGCCCCAGCATTTT. V usage is TRBV6-6 and J usage is TRBJ1-5; D may be TRBD1 (5 bases). The CDR3 totals 15 residues. V was pared by 3 bases and J by 7 bases, with 16 bases between. Germline assignment: CDR1 MNHNY and CDR2 SVGAGI (reference sequence).

V is TRBV2 and J is TRBJ2-1; weak D call: TRBD1 (6 bases). With the DNA end fitting TRBJ2-7 better, the J assignment may be wrong. CDR3 length: 12 residues. Germline loops: CDR1 SNHLY, CDR2 FYNNEI. CDR3 amino acids: CASNNRVYEQYF. The DNA of the CDR3 is TGTGCCAGCAACAACAGGGTCTACGAGCAGTACTTC.

This clonotype was counted between two and nine times. V gene TRBV3-1 combines with J gene TRBJ2-6; the D is unclear. Germline lookup yields CDR1 LGHDT and CDR2 YNNKEL (reference sequence). The CDR3 spans 14 residues. Between the trimmed V and J ends, which lost 4 bases and 5 bases, there was a span of 9 bases. CDR3 sequence reads: CASSLHPWANVLTF. CDR3 in DNA: TGTGCCAGCAGCCTCCACCCATGGGCCAACGTCCTGACTTTC.